This TCR beta chain was recorded in a study of T-cell memory formation after mild COVID-19. Findings and limits, study-wide: Clones that shrank (day 15 to 85) were balanced CD4/CD8, whereas later expanders leaned CD4+.

This clonotype has a handful of counts. Its specificity is unknown. This CDR3 is built from 16 residues. Trimming took off 0 bases at V and 0 bases at J, with 12 bases between the two ends. Per the germline V gene, CDR1 is SGHRS and CDR2 is YFSETQ. MiXCR, run by TCRdb on the 5' RACE reads, gives a single entry per CDR3 protein. The sample carries about 600,000 distinct CDR3 sequences, about a fifth recorded once. The sequencing input was PBMCs or a T cell subset sorted from them (not recorded which). The chain links TRBV5-1 to TRBJ1-2, with a weak D call TRBD1 (5 bases). The sequence was collected from an adult woman who had mild COVID-19 (a few samples of this study predate the infection). Cell type and time point are not known. CDR3 sequence (DNA): TGCGCCAGCAGCTTGGTGGCGGGGGGAACTAACTATGGCTACACCTTC. This translates into CASSLVAGGTNYGYTF.